Listed below are T cell receptor beta chains from one sample, sequenced in a study of blood T cell repertoires in COVID-19. Clones were read by immunoSEQ multiplex PCR, and TCRdb kept only the in-frame ones, dropping some. The data show almost 200,000 clones, 86% seen once. Sequencing was done on a sample of peripheral blood. Source of these receptors: a woman in her seventies with acute or convalescent COVID-19. The CDR3 runs from the conserved cysteine through the conserved F or W. The size of a clone is reported for some rows only, either as once, few or many, or as a class for expanded clones.

j_gene,v_gene,abundance,CDR3aa
TRBJ1-1,TRBV20-1,few,CSASPSNTEAFF
TRBJ1-4,TRBV5-1,.,CASSLGVTGTVTTNEKLFF
TRBJ1-2,TRBV5-1,.,CASSLTGDSYGYTF
TRBJ1-2,TRBV6-5,once,CASSLGDTGYGYTF
TRBJ1-5,TRBV28,.,CASRRAGTGGMPQHF
TRBJ2-7,TRBV28,.,CASSISGILNEQYF
TRBJ1-1,TRBV20-1,.,CSAKLNTEAFF
TRBJ1-4,TRBV6-6,.,CASGKGQGIEKLFF
TRBJ2-3,TRBV5-8,few,CASFDSGLRTDTQYF
TRBJ2-2,TRBV5-1,.,CASSLESVTTGELFF
TRBJ2-1,TRBV27,.,CASSLVPGRQFF
TRBJ1-3,TRBV25-1,once,CASSDPGNPAAKNTIYF
TRBJ1-6,TRBV21-1,.,CASSKLGGLGTGDSPLHF
TRBJ2-5,TRBV5-6,.,CASSLGQQETQYF
TRBJ1-2,TRBV10-3,.,CAISELREAYGYTF
TRBJ1-2,TRBV6-5,.,CASRGRGYGYTF
TRBJ1-5,TRBV5-6,.,CASSDGTGKNQPQHF
TRBJ2-5,TRBV5-1,.,CASSRRGQGANQETQYF
TRBJ1-6,TRBV6-2/TRBV6-3,.,CASSTVNSPLHF
TRBJ1-3,TRBV4-1,few,CASSHRTGDSGNTIYF
TRBJ2-5,TRBV28,.,CASSKPGTEGTQYF
TRBJ1-5,TRBV6-6,.,CASSYRQGGTPQHF
TRBJ2-7,TRBV7-2,.,CASSSTPGHYEQYF
TRBJ2-5,TRBV14,.,CASSRHSTIQETQYF
TRBJ1-2,TRBV5-6,.,CASSFAQAPNYGYTF
TRBJ2-7,TRBV28,.,CASRRQGAYEQYF
TRBJ2-3,TRBV2,.,CASSIDRGAKYF
TRBJ2-2,TRBV5-1,.,CASSPTGNQNTGELFF
TRBJ2-1,TRBV18,.,CASSPLAASLNEQFF
TRBJ1-4,TRBV11-2,.,CASSRQGNEKLFF
TRBJ2-2,TRBV5-1,.,CASSLTNTGELFF
TRBJ2-1,TRBV5-1,.,CASTTGAYNEQFF
TRBJ1-2,TRBV6-2/TRBV6-3,.,CASSDRGNYGYTF
TRBJ2-7,TRBV13,.,CASSSRGRGGHEQYF
TRBJ2-5,TRBV11-2,.,CASSLRRGGTQYF
TRBJ2-6,TRBV5-1,.,CASSLVQGGASGANVLTF
TRBJ1-4,TRBV6-2/TRBV6-3,.,CASSYRQGNEKLFF
TRBJ2-5,TRBV4-1,once,CASSQDRLARETQYF
TRBJ1-5,TRBV20-1,.,CSALSNQPQHF
TRBJ2-5,TRBV5-1,.,CASSNSPGLANGGPGETQYF
TRBJ2-7,TRBV6-1,.,CASSLGQGVHEQYF
.,TRBV2,.,CASKIRTASEQYF